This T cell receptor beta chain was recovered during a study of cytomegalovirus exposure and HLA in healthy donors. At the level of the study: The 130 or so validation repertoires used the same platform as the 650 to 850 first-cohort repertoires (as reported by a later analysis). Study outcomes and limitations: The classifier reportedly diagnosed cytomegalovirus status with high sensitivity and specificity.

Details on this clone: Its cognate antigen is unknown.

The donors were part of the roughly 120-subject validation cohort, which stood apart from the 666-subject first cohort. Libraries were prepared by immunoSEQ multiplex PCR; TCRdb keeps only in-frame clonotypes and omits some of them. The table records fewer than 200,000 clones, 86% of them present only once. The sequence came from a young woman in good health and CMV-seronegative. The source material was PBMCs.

CDR3 amino acids: CSVEDHRQGYEQYF. The CDR3 region has the DNA TGCAGCGTTGAAGATCACCGACAGGGCTACGAGCAGTACTTC. The V call is TRBV29-1, the J call TRBJ2-7; 7 bases align to TRBD1. Germline V gene sequence: CDR1 SQVTM, CDR2 ANQGSEA. CDR3 length: 14 amino acids. V lost 0 bases to trimming and J lost 3 bases; unmatched junction nucleotides: 5.